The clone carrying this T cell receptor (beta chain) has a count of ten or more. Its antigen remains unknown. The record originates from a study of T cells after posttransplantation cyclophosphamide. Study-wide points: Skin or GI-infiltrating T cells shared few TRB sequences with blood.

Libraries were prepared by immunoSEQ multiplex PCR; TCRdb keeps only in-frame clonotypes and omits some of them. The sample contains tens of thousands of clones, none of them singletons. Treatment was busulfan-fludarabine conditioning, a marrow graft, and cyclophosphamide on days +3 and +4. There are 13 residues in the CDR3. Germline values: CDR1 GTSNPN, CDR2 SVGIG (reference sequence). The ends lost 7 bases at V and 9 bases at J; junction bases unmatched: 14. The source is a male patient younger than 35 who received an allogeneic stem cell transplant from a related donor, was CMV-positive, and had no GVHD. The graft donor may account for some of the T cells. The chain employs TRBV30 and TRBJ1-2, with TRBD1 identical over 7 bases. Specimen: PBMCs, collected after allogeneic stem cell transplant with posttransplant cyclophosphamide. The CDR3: CAYDTGASNSYTF. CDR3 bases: TGTGCCTACGATACAGGGGCCTCTAATAGCTACACCTTC.